Listed below are T cell receptor beta chains from one sample, sequenced in a study of Ad26.COV2.S vaccination and SARS-CoV-2 variants. The repertoire was sequenced with immunoSEQ multiplex PCR; TCRdb's copy has only in-frame clones and lacks some. The sample carries about 350,000 clones, roughly 84% recorded once. This specimen consisted of peripheral blood, obtained in a trial of Ad26.COV2.S vaccine versus placebo. All receptors derive from a person aged 18-65 years who received the Ad26.COV2.S COVID-19 vaccine or a placebo. CDR3s include the opening cysteine and the closing phenylalanine or tryptophan. The D gene is left open where the match is weak. Clone size is given for some rows only: seen once, a few or many times, or a class if the clone is expanded.

j_gene: TRBJ2-6
v_gene: TRBV5-4
abundance: NA
d_gene: NA
CDR3aa: CASSTDGAPVSGANVLTF
CDR3nt: TGTGCCAGCAGCACAGACGGAGCACCCGTCTCTGGGGCCAACGTCCTGACTTTC

j_gene: TRBJ1-2
v_gene: TRBV6-5
abundance: NA
d_gene: NA
CDR3aa: CASSYSQGQSTYGYTF
CDR3nt: TGTGCCAGCAGTTACTCTCAGGGCCAGAGTACTTATGGCTACACCTTC

j_gene: TRBJ1-1
v_gene: TRBV7-2
abundance: NA
d_gene: NA
CDR3aa: CASSLGPPGRLMNTEAFF
CDR3nt: TGTGCCAGCAGCTTAGGCCCTCCAGGGCGGTTAATGAACACTGAAGCTTTCTTT

j_gene: TRBJ2-2
v_gene: TRBV7-9
abundance: NA
d_gene: NA
CDR3aa: CASSLWDGDGELFF
CDR3nt: TGTGCCAGCAGCTTATGGGATGGAGACGGGGAGCTGTTTTTT

j_gene: TRBJ1-2
v_gene: TRBV30
abundance: NA
d_gene: NA
CDR3aa: CAWNSRAGVYGYTF
CDR3nt: TGTGCCTGGAACTCGAGGGCAGGGGTCTATGGCTACACCTTC

j_gene: TRBJ2-1
v_gene: TRBV6-5
abundance: NA
d_gene: TRBD1
CDR3aa: CASSLGTGNNEQFF
CDR3nt: TGTGCCAGCAGTTTGGGGACAGGGAACAATGAGCAGTTCTTC

j_gene: TRBJ2-7
v_gene: TRBV10-3
abundance: NA
d_gene: NA
CDR3aa: CAISESGQDEQYF
CDR3nt: TGTGCCATCAGTGAGTCGGGACAAGACGAGCAGTACTTC

j_gene: TRBJ2-7
v_gene: TRBV18
abundance: NA
d_gene: TRBD1
CDR3aa: CASSPPRTGIDEQYF
CDR3nt: TGTGCCAGCTCACCACCCAGGACAGGGATCGACGAGCAGTACTTC

j_gene: TRBJ2-1
v_gene: TRBV5-6
abundance: NA
d_gene: NA
CDR3aa: CASSLASSGIPYNEQFF
CDR3nt: TGTGCCAGCAGCTTGGCTAGTAGCGGAATCCCCTACAATGAGCAGTTCTTC

j_gene: TRBJ2-7
v_gene: TRBV11-2
abundance: NA
d_gene: NA
CDR3aa: CASTLFGYEQYF
CDR3nt: TGTGCCAGCACCCTCTTTGGATACGAGCAGTACTTC

j_gene: TRBJ2-5
v_gene: TRBV7-2
abundance: NA
d_gene: TRBD2
CDR3aa: CASSPPLGLAGGPEETQYF
CDR3nt: TGTGCCAGCAGCCCACCCCTGGGACTAGCGGGGGGGCCAGAAGAGACCCAGTACTTC

j_gene: TRBJ2-3
v_gene: TRBV10-3
abundance: NA
d_gene: TRBD2
CDR3aa: CAISTGGGGADTQYF
CDR3nt: TGTGCCATCAGTACTGGCGGGGGAGGGGCAGATACGCAGTATTTT

j_gene: TRBJ2-5
v_gene: TRBV3-1/TRBV3-2
abundance: NA
d_gene: TRBD2
CDR3aa: CASSQSGAETQYF
CDR3nt: TGTGCCAGCAGCCAAAGCGGGGCGGAGACCCAGTACTTC

j_gene: TRBJ2-2
v_gene: TRBV5-4
abundance: NA
d_gene: NA
CDR3aa: CASSYTENTGELFF
CDR3nt: TGTGCCAGCAGTTACACGGAGAACACCGGGGAGCTGTTTTTT

j_gene: TRBJ1-2
v_gene: TRBV3-1/TRBV3-2
abundance: once
d_gene: TRBD1
CDR3aa: CASSFKSTGTYGYTF
CDR3nt: TGTGCCAGCAGCTTTAAATCGACAGGGACCTATGGCTACACCTTC

j_gene: TRBJ2-2
v_gene: TRBV11-2
abundance: NA
d_gene: NA
CDR3aa: CASSSLASTGELFF
CDR3nt: TGTGCCAGCAGCTCGCTAGCGAGCACCGGGGAGCTGTTTTTT

j_gene: TRBJ1-5
v_gene: TRBV6-2/TRBV6-3
abundance: NA
d_gene: TRBD1
CDR3aa: CASSPDRRGLVGDQPQHF
CDR3nt: TGTGCCAGCAGTCCCGACAGGAGGGGGCTAGTCGGAGATCAGCCCCAGCATTTT

j_gene: TRBJ1-1
v_gene: TRBV7-6
abundance: NA
d_gene: NA
CDR3aa: CASSLGGLNTEAFF
CDR3nt: TGTGCCAGCAGCTTAGGGGGTTTGAACACTGAAGCTTTCTTT

j_gene: TRBJ1-2
v_gene: TRBV3-1/TRBV3-2
abundance: NA
d_gene: TRBD1
CDR3aa: CASSPRQGYGYTF
CDR3nt: TGTGCCAGCAGCCCTCGACAGGGATATGGCTACACCTTC

j_gene: TRBJ1-5
v_gene: TRBV7-8
abundance: few
d_gene: NA
CDR3aa: CASSLAGVNSNQPQHF
CDR3nt: TGTGCCAGCAGCTTAGCGGGAGTAAATAGCAATCAGCCCCAGCATTTT

j_gene: TRBJ1-2
v_gene: TRBV12-5
abundance: NA
d_gene: TRBD1
CDR3aa: CASGLSTGTGLRYTF
CDR3nt: TGTGCTAGTGGCCTGAGTACCGGGACAGGCCTGCGCTACACCTTC

j_gene: TRBJ2-7
v_gene: TRBV18
abundance: NA
d_gene: NA
CDR3aa: CASSQGGGLSSYEQYF
CDR3nt: TGTGCCAGCTCCCAAGGGGGGGGCCTTAGCTCCTACGAGCAGTACTTC

j_gene: TRBJ2-3
v_gene: TRBV12-3/TRBV12-4
abundance: NA
d_gene: NA
CDR3aa: CASSRGAGDTQYF
CDR3nt: TGTGCCAGCAGTCGCGGGGCGGGAGATACGCAGTATTTT

j_gene: TRBJ1-5
v_gene: TRBV2
abundance: NA
d_gene: TRBD1
CDR3aa: CASTTDRGNQPQHF
CDR3nt: TGTGCCAGCACTACGGACAGGGGCAATCAGCCCCAGCATTTT

j_gene: TRBJ2-2
v_gene: TRBV14
abundance: NA
d_gene: TRBD1
CDR3aa: CASSRKRGQGLTGELFF
CDR3nt: TGTGCCAGCAGCCGTAAAAGAGGACAGGGTTTAACCGGGGAGCTGTTTTTT

j_gene: TRBJ2-1
v_gene: TRBV5-6
abundance: NA
d_gene: NA
CDR3aa: CASSGPLEGEVDEQFF
CDR3nt: TGTGCCAGCAGCGGCCCCTTGGAGGGAGAGGTCGATGAGCAGTTCTTC

j_gene: TRBJ2-3
v_gene: TRBV5-1
abundance: NA
d_gene: NA
CDR3aa: CASSLEVGTSPDTQYF
CDR3nt: TGCGCCAGCAGCTTGGAGGTTGGAACGTCTCCAGATACGCAGTATTTT

j_gene: TRBJ2-3
v_gene: TRBV28
abundance: NA
d_gene: NA
CDR3aa: CASSSTGRDTQYF
CDR3nt: TGTGCCAGCAGTAGTACAGGGAGGGATACGCAGTATTTT

j_gene: TRBJ2-1
v_gene: TRBV4-3
abundance: once
d_gene: NA
CDR3aa: CASSQDRTHRNEQFF
CDR3nt: TGCGCCAGCAGCCAAGATAGGACGCATCGTAATGAGCAGTTCTTC

j_gene: TRBJ2-5
v_gene: TRBV19
abundance: NA
d_gene: NA
CDR3aa: CASGTVYSGVQETQYF
CDR3nt: TGTGCCAGCGGAACGGTCTATTCAGGGGTGCAGGAGACCCAGTACTTC

j_gene: TRBJ2-1
v_gene: TRBV6-5
abundance: NA
d_gene: TRBD2
CDR3aa: CASQTSGSFYNEQFF
CDR3nt: TGTGCCAGCCAGACTAGCGGGAGCTTCTACAATGAGCAGTTCTTC

j_gene: TRBJ2-7
v_gene: TRBV4-1
abundance: few
d_gene: NA
CDR3aa: CASSHLGLGSFSYEQYF
CDR3nt: TGCGCCAGCAGCCACCTTGGACTCGGCTCCTTCTCCTACGAGCAGTACTTC

j_gene: TRBJ2-7
v_gene: TRBV6-2/TRBV6-3
abundance: NA
d_gene: TRBD2
CDR3aa: CASSVWTSGKYEQYF
CDR3nt: TGTGCCAGCAGTGTCTGGACTAGCGGGAAATACGAGCAGTACTTC

j_gene: TRBJ2-5
v_gene: TRBV2
abundance: NA
d_gene: TRBD2
CDR3aa: CASGRTSGGAETQYF
CDR3nt: TGTGCCAGCGGTCGGACTAGCGGGGGGGCGGAGACCCAGTACTTC

j_gene: TRBJ2-7
v_gene: TRBV7-9
abundance: NA
d_gene: NA
CDR3aa: CASSFEYEQYF
CDR3nt: TGTGCCAGCAGCTTCGAGTACGAGCAGTACTTC

j_gene: TRBJ2-7
v_gene: TRBV7-6
abundance: NA
d_gene: NA
CDR3aa: CASSLRTESYEQYF
CDR3nt: TGTGCCAGCAGCTTGAGGACCGAGTCCTACGAGCAGTACTTC

j_gene: TRBJ2-3
v_gene: TRBV7-2
abundance: NA
d_gene: NA
CDR3aa: CASSLISGVRADTQYF
CDR3nt: TGTGCCAGCAGCTTAATTAGCGGCGTGAGGGCAGATACGCAGTATTTT

j_gene: TRBJ2-5
v_gene: TRBV11-2
abundance: NA
d_gene: TRBD2
CDR3aa: CASSTGTSFQETQYF
CDR3nt: TGTGCCAGCAGCACCGGGACTAGTTTCCAAGAGACCCAGTACTTC

j_gene: TRBJ1-6
v_gene: TRBV27
abundance: NA
d_gene: NA
CDR3aa: CASSFGRASSYNSPLHF
CDR3nt: TGTGCCAGCAGTTTTGGCAGGGCGAGCTCCTATAATTCACCCCTCCACTTT

j_gene: TRBJ1-1
v_gene: TRBV4-3
abundance: NA
d_gene: NA
CDR3aa: CASSKSIETGKNTEAFF
CDR3nt: TGCGCCAGCAGCAAATCGATCGAGACAGGAAAGAACACTGAAGCTTTCTTT

j_gene: TRBJ2-7
v_gene: TRBV5-1
abundance: few
d_gene: TRBD2
CDR3aa: CASSQGLAGGAYEQYF
CDR3nt: TGCGCCAGCAGCCAGGGACTAGCGGGAGGCGCCTACGAGCAGTACTTC

j_gene: TRBJ1-5
v_gene: TRBV7-6
abundance: NA
d_gene: NA
CDR3aa: CASSLVDKGRNQPQHF
CDR3nt: TGTGCCAGCAGCTTAGTGGACAAGGGCCGCAATCAGCCCCAGCATTTT

j_gene: TRBJ2-7
v_gene: TRBV6-1
abundance: NA
d_gene: NA
CDR3aa: CASSERQALLEQYF
CDR3nt: TGTGCCAGCAGTGAGCGGCAGGCCCTCCTCGAGCAGTACTTC

j_gene: TRBJ2-7
v_gene: TRBV19
abundance: NA
d_gene: NA
CDR3aa: CASSSRGLGSYEQYF
CDR3nt: TGTGCCAGTAGTTCCCGGGGCCTAGGCTCCTACGAGCAGTACTTC